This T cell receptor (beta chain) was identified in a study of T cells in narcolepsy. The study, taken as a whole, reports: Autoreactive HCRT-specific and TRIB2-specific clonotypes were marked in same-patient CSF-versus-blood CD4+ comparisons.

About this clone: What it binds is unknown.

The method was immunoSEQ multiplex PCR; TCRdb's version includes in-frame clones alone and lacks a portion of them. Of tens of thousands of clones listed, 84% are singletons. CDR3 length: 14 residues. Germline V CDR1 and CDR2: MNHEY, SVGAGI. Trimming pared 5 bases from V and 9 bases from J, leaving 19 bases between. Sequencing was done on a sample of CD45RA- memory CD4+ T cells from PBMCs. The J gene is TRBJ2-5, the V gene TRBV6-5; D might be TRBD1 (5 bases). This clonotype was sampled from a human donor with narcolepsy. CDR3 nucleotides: TGTGCCAGCAGTACCCGCAGGGTATTAGGGGCCCAGTACTTC. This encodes CASSTRRVLGAQYF.